This T cell receptor (beta chain) was observed in a study of shared clonotypes between healthy human individuals. Study context: CD4 naive cells filled three plates per donor, CD4 memory three, CD8 naive two and CD8 memory one.

This CDR3 has 14 amino acids. Looked up from germline, CDR1 is MNHEY and CDR2 is SVGAGI. V lost 6 bases and J 0 bases, leaving 6 bases between the germline ends. Here immunoSEQ multiplex PCR was the method, and the copy in TCRdb shows in-frame clones only, minus some. The sample consists of roughly 1,100,000 clones, about three quarters of them appearing once. This sequence originates from a man between 18 and 29 years old in good health. Sequencing was performed on memory CD4+ T cells sorted from blood. This sample's subset: CD45RA-negative fraction. The chain combines TRBV6-5 with TRBJ2-6; D possibly corresponds to TRBD1 (5 bases). CDR3 in amino acids: CASRQDSGANVLTF. The DNA for the CDR3 is TGTGCCAGCAGACAGGACTCTGGGGCCAACGTCCTGACTTTC.